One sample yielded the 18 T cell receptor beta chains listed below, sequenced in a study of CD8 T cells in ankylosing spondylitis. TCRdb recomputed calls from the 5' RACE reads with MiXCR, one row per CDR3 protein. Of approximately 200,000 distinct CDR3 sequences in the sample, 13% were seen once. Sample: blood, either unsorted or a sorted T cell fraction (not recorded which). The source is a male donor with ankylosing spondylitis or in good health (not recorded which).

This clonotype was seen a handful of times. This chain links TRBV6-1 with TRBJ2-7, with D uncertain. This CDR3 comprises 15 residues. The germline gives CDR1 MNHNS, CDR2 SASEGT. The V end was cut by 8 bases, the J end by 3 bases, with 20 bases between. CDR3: CASQSLTGYNYEQYF. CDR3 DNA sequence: TGTGCCAGCCAATCCCTGACCGGGTACAACTACGAGCAGTACTTC.

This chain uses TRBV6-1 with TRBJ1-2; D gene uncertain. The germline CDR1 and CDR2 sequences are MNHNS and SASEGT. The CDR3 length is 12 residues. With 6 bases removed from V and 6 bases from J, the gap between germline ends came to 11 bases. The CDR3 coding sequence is TGTGCCAGCAGGGCGCAGTCCGATGGCTACACCTTC. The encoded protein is CASRAQSDGYTF.

The CDR3: CSARDVNYGYTF. As DNA, the CDR3 is TGCAGTGCTAGAGACGTTAACTATGGCTACACCTTC. This rearrangement joins TRBV20-1 to TRBJ1-2; no definite D call. The germline gives CDR1 DFQATT, CDR2 SNEGSKA (reference sequence). This CDR3 spans 12 amino acids. V lost 0 bases and J lost 1, with 3 bases in between.

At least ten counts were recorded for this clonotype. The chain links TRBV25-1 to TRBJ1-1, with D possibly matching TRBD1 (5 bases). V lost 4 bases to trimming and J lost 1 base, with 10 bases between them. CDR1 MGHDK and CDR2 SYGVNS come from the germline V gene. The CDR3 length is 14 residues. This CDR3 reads CASSARTGNTEAFF. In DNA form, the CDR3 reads TGTGCCAGCAGTGCACGTACAGGGAACACTGAAGCTTTCTTT.

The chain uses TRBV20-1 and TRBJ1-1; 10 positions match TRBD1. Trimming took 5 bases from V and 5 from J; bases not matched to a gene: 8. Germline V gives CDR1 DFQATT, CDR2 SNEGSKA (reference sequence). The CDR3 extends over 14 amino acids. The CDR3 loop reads CSAPGQGSGTEAFF. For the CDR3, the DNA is TGCAGTGCTCCGGGACAGGGGTCGGGGACTGAAGCTTTCTTT.

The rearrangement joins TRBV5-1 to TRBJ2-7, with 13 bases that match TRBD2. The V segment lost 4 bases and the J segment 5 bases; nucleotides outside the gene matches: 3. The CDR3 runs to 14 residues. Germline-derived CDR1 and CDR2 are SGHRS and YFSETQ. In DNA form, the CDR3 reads TGCGCCAGCAGCCTCGGGACTAGCGGGAACGAGCAGTACTTC. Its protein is CASSLGTSGNEQYF.

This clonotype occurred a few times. The CDR3 reads CASSVLAGAYNEQFF. The CDR3 DNA sequence: TGTGCCAGCAGCGTCCTAGCGGGGGCCTACAATGAGCAGTTCTTC. The V and J genes are TRBV7-2 and TRBJ2-1, with 10 bases fitting TRBD2. V trimming: 5 bases; J trimming: 2 bases; junction bases outside the gene matches: 3. The CDR3 has 15 residues. Looked up from germline, CDR1 is SGHTA and CDR2 is FQGNSA.

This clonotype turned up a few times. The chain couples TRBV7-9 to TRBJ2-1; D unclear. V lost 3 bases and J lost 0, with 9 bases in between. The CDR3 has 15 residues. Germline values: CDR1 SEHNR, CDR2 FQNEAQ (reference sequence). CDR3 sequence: CASSLVGNSYNEQFF. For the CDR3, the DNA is TGTGCCAGCAGCTTGGTAGGGAACTCCTACAATGAGCAGTTCTTC.

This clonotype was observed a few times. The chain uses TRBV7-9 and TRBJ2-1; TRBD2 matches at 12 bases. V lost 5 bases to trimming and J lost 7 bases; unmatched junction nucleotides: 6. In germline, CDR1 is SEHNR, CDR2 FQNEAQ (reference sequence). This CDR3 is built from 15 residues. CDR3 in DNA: TGTGCCAGCAGCCCGCTAGCGGGGGGGCCGAATGAGCAGTTCTTC. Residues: CASSPLAGGPNEQFF.

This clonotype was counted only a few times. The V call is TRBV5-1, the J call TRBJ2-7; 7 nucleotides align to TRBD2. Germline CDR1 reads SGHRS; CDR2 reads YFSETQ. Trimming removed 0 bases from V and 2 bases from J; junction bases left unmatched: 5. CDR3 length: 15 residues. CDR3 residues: CASSLGEGPAYEQYF. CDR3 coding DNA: TGCGCCAGCAGCTTGGGGGAGGGCCCAGCCTACGAGCAGTACTTC. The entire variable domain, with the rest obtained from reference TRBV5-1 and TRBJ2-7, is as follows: KAGVTQTPRYLIKTRGQQVTLSCSPISGHRSVSWYQQTPGQGLQFLFEYFSETQRNKGNFPGRFSGRQFSNSRSEMNVSTLELGDSALYLCASSLGEGPAYEQYFGPGTRLTVT.

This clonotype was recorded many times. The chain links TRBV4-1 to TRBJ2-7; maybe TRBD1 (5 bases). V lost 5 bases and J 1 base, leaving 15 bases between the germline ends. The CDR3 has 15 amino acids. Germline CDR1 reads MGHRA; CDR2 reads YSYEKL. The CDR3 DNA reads TGCGCCAGCAGCTTCGACAGTACCGGTTCCTACGAGCAGTACTTC. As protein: CASSFDSTGSYEQYF.

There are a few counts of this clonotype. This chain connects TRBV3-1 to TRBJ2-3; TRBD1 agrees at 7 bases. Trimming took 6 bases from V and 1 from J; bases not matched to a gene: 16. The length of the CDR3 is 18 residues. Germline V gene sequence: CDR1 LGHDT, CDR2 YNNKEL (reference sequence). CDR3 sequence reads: CASRASEGALAGTDTQYF. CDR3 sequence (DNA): TGTGCCAGCAGGGCAAGCGAGGGGGCGCTGGCTGGCACAGATACGCAGTATTTT.

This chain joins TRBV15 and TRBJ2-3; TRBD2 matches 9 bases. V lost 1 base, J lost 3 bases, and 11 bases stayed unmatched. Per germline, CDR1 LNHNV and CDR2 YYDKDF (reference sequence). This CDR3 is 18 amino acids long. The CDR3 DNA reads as TGTGCCACCAGCAGAGGGGCTAGCGGGAAGGAGTTGACAGATACGCAGTATTTT. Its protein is CATSRGASGKELTDTQYF.

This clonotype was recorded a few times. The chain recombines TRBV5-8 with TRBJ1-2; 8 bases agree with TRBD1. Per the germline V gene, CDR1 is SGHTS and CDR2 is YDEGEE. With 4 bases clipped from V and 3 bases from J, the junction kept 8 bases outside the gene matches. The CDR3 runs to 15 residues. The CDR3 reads CASSRMTGEYYGYTF. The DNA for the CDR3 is TGTGCCAGCAGCCGTATGACAGGGGAGTACTATGGCTACACCTTC.

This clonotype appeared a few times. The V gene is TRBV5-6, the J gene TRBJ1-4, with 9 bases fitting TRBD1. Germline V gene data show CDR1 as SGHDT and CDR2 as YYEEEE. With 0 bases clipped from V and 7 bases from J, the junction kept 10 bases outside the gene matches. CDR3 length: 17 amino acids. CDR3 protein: CASSLVPDRGSIEKLFF. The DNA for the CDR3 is TGTGCCAGCAGCTTGGTTCCCGACAGGGGGTCAATTGAAAAACTGTTTTTT.

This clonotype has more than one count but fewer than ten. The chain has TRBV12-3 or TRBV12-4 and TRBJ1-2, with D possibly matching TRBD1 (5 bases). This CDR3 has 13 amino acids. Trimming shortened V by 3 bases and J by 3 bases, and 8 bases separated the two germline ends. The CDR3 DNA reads TGTGCCAGCAGTTTCGGGGCTGACTATGGCTACACCTTC. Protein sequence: CASSFGADYGYTF.

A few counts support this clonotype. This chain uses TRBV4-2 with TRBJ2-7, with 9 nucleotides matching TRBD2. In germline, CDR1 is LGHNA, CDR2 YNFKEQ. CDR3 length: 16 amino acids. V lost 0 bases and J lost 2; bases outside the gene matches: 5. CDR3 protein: CASSQDKAGGAYEQYF. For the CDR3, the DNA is TGTGCCAGCAGCCAAGATAAGGCGGGGGGGGCCTACGAGCAGTACTTC.

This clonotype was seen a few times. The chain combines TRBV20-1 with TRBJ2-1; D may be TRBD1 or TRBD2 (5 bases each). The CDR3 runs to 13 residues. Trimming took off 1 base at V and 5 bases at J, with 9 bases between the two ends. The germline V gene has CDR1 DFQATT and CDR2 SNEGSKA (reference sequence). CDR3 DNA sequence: TGCAGTGCTAGAGCCCGGGGCCACAATGAGCAGTTCTTC. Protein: CSARARGHNEQFF.